This entry features one TCR beta chain sequence. The data originate from a study of blood T cell repertoires in COVID-19. Study information: Donors in the United States, Italy and Spain gave samples during acute or convalescent COVID-19. T cells, B-cell-depleted T cells, or PBMCs supplied cDNA or gDNA.

CDR3 length: 16 residues. Germline CDR1 and CDR2: KGHSH and LQKENI. Losses at the gene ends were 5 bases for V and 0 bases for J; bases not matched to a gene: 4. Assay used: immunoSEQ multiplex PCR; TCRdb lists only in-frame clones, some missing. The sample yields about 400,000 clones, 86% seen once. The chain combines TRBV18 with TRBJ1-3; TRBD1 matches 10 bases. The sample was peripheral blood. The sequence came from a woman aged 25 to 45 with active or convalescent COVID-19. The CDR3 region is CASSSGTGDSGNTIYF. The CDR3 bases are TGTGCCAGCTCATCCGGGACAGGGGACTCTGGAAACACCATATATTTT.